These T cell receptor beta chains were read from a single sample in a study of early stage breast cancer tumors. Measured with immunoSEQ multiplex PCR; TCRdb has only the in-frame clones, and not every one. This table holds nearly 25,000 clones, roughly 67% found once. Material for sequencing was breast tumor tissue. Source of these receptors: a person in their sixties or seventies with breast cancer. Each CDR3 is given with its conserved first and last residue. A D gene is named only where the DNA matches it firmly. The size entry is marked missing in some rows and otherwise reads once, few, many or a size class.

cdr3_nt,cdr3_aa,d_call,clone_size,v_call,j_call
TGCAGCGTAAATGGGGCGGGAGCCTACGAGCAGTACTTC,CSVNGAGAYEQYF,TRBD2,.,TRBV29-1,TRBJ2-7
TGTGCCAGCAAGAATCAGGGGCGAAACACTGAAGCTTTCTTT,CASKNQGRNTEAFF,.,.,TRBV27,TRBJ1-1
TGTGCCAGCAGCCCCGGTGTTGGCACAGATACGCAGTATTTT,CASSPGVGTDTQYF,.,few,TRBV13,TRBJ2-3
TGTGCCAGCTCACCATTCACGGGACAATCGAACACCGGGGAGCTGTTTTTT,CASSPFTGQSNTGELFF,.,few,TRBV18,TRBJ2-2
TGTGCCAGCAGTGTGTCGGTTACCGGGGAGCTGTTTTTT,CASSVSVTGELFF,.,once,TRBV25-1,TRBJ2-2
TGTGCCAGCAGCCGATCTCGGAGCTTTAACACAGATACGCAGTATTTT,CASSRSRSFNTDTQYF,.,.,TRBV7-2,TRBJ2-3
TGTGCCAGCAGTGGGACAGGGACCGGGGAGCTGTTTTTT,CASSGTGTGELFF,TRBD1,.,TRBV14,TRBJ2-2
TGTGCCAGCAGAAATCAGGGACAGTCCTACGAGCAGTACTTC,CASRNQGQSYEQYF,TRBD1,.,TRBV28,TRBJ2-7
TGTGCCAGCAGCTCGCCTAGCGGGAGTGGGTACGAGCAGTACTTC,CASSSPSGSGYEQYF,TRBD2,.,TRBV7-6,TRBJ2-7
TGCGCCAGCAGTCAATCGTTCCATTACGAGCAGTACTTC,CASSQSFHYEQYF,.,.,TRBV23-1,TRBJ2-7